This T cell receptor beta chain stems from a study of beta chain features in type 1 diabetes. Sequencing targeted expressed TCRB transcripts, as all isolated RNA had been reverse transcribed. The protocol was immunoSEQ multiplex PCR, while the TCRdb copy is restricted to in-frame clones and leaves out a portion. The sample contains roughly 150,000 clones, about 9.8% of which appear only once. Per donor, one heparinised blood draw averaged roughly 110 mL. The purity of all sorted populations exceeded 98%. Per germline, CDR1 SGHAT and CDR2 FQDESV (reference sequence). The CDR3 sequence is 16 residues long. J gave up 8 bases and V 5 bases, and 13 bases lay outside the gene matches. This clone was counted many times.

The TCR sequence derives from a woman between 18 and 29 years old in good health. V and J are TRBV11-1 and TRBJ2-3; 10 bases align to TRBD1. The sample consisted of central memory CD4+ T cells from blood. CDR3 sequence reads: CASSLRQGAVDSTQYF. The DNA for the CDR3 is TGTGCCAGCAGCCTGAGACAGGGGGCGGTGGATAGTACGCAGTATTTT.